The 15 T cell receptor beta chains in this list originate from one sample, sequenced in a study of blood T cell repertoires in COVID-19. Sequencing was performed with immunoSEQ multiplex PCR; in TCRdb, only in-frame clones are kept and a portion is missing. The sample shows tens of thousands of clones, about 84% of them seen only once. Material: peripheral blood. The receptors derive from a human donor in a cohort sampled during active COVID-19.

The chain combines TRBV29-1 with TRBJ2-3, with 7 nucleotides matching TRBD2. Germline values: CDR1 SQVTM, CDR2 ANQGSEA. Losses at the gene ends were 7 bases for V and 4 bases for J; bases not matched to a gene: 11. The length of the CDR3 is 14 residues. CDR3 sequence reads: CSASGGIGADTQYF. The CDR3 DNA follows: TGCAGCGCCTCCGGGGGGATTGGCGCAGATACGCAGTATTTT.

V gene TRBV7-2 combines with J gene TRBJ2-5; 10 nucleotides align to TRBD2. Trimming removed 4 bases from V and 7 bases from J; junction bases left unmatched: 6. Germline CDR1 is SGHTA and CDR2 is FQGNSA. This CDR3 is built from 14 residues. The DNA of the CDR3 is TGTGCCAGCAGCTCACAGCGGGGGGGCCGGACCCAGTACTTC. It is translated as CASSSQRGGRTQYF.

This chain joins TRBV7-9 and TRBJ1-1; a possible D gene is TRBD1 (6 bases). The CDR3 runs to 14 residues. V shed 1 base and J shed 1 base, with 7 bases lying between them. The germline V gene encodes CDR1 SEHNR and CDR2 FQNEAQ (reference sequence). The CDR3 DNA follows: TGTGCCAGCAGCTTAGTGGGGGCGAACACTGAAGCTTTCTTT. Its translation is CASSLVGANTEAFF.

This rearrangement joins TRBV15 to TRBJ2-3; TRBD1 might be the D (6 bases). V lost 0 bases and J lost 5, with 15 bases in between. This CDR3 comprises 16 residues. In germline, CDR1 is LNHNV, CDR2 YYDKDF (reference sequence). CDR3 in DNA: TGTGCCACCAGCAGAGATCCGGACAGAAGGGTAGATACGCAGTATTTT. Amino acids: CATSRDPDRRVDTQYF.

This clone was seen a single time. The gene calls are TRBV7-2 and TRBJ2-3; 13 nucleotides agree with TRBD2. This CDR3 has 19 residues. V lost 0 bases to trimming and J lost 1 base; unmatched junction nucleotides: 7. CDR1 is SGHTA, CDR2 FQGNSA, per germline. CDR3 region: CASSLASGLAGVGTDTQYF. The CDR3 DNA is TGTGCCAGCAGCTTAGCAAGCGGACTAGCGGGAGTGGGCACAGATACGCAGTATTTT.

The CDR3 protein is CASSPPGRGEKLFF. The CDR3 DNA reads as TGTGCCAGCTCACCACCCGGCAGAGGTGAAAAACTGTTTTTT. The gene calls are TRBV18 and TRBJ1-4; D gene uncertain. The CDR3 is made up of 14 amino acids. Germline loops: CDR1 KGHSH, CDR2 LQKENI. V lost 0 bases to trimming and J lost 7 bases, with 9 bases between them.

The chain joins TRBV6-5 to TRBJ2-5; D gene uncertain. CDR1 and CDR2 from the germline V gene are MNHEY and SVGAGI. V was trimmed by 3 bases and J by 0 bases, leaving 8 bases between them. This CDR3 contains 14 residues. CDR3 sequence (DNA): TGTGCCAGCAGTTATTCGGGTTACCAAGAGACCCAGTACTTC. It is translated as CASSYSGYQETQYF.

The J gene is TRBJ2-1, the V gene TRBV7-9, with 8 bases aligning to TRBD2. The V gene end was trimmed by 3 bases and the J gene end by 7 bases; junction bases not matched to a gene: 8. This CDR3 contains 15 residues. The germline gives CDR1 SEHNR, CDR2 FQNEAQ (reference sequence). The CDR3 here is CASSFRGLAGNEQFF. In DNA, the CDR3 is TGTGCCAGCAGCTTTCGTGGACTAGCCGGGAATGAGCAGTTCTTC.

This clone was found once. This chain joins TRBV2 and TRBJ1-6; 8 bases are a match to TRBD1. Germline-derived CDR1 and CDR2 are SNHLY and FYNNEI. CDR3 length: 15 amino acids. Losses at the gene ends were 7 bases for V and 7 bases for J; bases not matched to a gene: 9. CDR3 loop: CASIRETGANSPLHF. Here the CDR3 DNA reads TGTGCCAGCATCAGAGAGACAGGGGCGAATTCACCCCTCCACTTT.

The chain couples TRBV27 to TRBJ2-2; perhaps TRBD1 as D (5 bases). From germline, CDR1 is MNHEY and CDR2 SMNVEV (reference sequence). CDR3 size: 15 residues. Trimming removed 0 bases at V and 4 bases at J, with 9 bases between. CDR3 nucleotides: TGTGCCAGCAGTTTATCCAGGGTTACCACCGGGGAGCTGTTTTTT. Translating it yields CASSLSRVTTGELFF.

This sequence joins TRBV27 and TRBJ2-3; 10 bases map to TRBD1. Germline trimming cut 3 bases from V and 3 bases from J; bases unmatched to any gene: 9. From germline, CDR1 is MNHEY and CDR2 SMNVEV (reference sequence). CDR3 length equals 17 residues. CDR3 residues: CASSFSGGTGATDTQYF. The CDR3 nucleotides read TGTGCCAGCAGTTTCTCCGGAGGGACAGGGGCAACAGATACGCAGTATTTT.

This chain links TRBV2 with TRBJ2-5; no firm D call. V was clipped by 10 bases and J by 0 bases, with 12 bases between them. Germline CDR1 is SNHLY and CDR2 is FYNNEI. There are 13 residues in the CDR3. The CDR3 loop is CATSRLDQETQYF. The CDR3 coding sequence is TGTGCCACCAGCAGGCTGGACCAAGAGACCCAGTACTTC.

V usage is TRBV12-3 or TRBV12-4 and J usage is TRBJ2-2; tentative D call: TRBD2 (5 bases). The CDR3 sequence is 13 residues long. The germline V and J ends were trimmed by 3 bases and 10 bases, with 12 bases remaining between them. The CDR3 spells CASSFAGDSELFF. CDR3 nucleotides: TGTGCCAGCAGTTTTGCGGGCGACTCGGAGCTGTTTTTT.

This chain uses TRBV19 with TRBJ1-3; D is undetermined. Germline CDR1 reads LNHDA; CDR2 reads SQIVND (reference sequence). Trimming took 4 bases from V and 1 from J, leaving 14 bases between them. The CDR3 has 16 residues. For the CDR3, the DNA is TGTGCCAGTAGTACAACCAGCGGGCTATCTGGAAACACCATATATTTT. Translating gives CASSTTSGLSGNTIYF.

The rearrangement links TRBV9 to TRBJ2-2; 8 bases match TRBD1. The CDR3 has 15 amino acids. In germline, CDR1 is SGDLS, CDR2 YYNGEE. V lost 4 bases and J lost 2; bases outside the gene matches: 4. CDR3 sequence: CASSPGTGNTGELFF. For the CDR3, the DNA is TGTGCCAGCAGCCCCGGGACAGGAAACACCGGGGAGCTGTTTTTT.